Below, 26 T cell receptor beta chains from the same sample are listed, as sequenced in a study of blood T cell repertoires in COVID-19. Clones were read by immunoSEQ multiplex PCR, and TCRdb kept only the in-frame ones, dropping some. The repertoire consists of 200,000 to 300,000 clones, with around 90% occurring once and the leading ten covering about 4.1%. Material for sequencing was peripheral blood. These receptors originate from a man aged 60-69 years who had recovered from COVID-19.

The chain combines TRBV6-5 with TRBJ1-3; no definite D call. Germline V gives CDR1 MNHEY, CDR2 SVGAGI. The CDR3 contains 16 residues. V lost 4 bases and J 0 bases, leaving 13 bases between the germline ends. CDR3 DNA sequence: TGTGCCAGCAGTTTGACACGCCTCAGCTCTGGAAACACCATATATTTT. This gives the protein CASSLTRLSSGNTIYF.

This clone showed up just once. V is TRBV3-1 (or the pseudogene TRBV3-2) and J is TRBJ2-5; D possibly corresponds to TRBD2 (7 bases). The CDR3 is 14 residues long. Germline-derived CDR1 and CDR2 are LGHDT and YNNKEL (reference sequence). V lost 1 base, J lost 9 bases, and 15 bases lay in between. CDR3 DNA: TGTGCCAGCAGCCAAGGTGCTAGGGGGGGCTCCCAGTACTTC. This codes for CASSQGARGGSQYF.

This chain links TRBV19 with TRBJ1-1, with 7 bases aligning to TRBD1. Germline V gene data show CDR1 as LNHDA and CDR2 as SQIVND (reference sequence). This CDR3 has 17 residues. After removal of 6 bases from V and 0 bases from J, the junction contained 13 bases not matched to a gene. CDR3 nucleotide sequence: TGTGCCAGTAGCCCCTACTCCGGGACAGTATTGAACACTGAAGCTTTCTTT. It encodes CASSPYSGTVLNTEAFF.

J is TRBJ1-2 and V is TRBV28; D is perhaps TRBD1 (5 bases). CDR3 length: 14 residues. V was pared by 4 bases and J by 1 base, with 10 bases between. From germline, CDR1 is MDHEN and CDR2 SYDVKM. CDR3 sequence: CASSSGGSNYGYTF. CDR3 nucleotide sequence: TGTGCCAGCAGTTCGGGGGGAAGTAACTATGGCTACACCTTC.

V and J are TRBV7-9 and TRBJ2-1; perhaps TRBD1 as D (6 bases). Germline loops: CDR1 SEHNR, CDR2 FQNEAQ (reference sequence). V was shortened by 2 bases and J by 9 bases, with 14 bases between the two germline ends. The CDR3 is made up of 14 amino acids. This CDR3 reads CASSLNTGQGEQFF. As DNA, the CDR3 is TGTGCCAGCAGCTTAAATACAGGGCAGGGTGAGCAGTTCTTC.

The CDR3 DNA reads TGTGCCAGCAGCTTCGGTTCCACAGATACGCAGTATTTT. Its protein product is CASSFGSTDTQYF. The rearrangement joins TRBV5-6 to TRBJ2-3; D ambiguous. This CDR3 has 13 amino acids. Trimming removed 2 bases from V and 2 bases from J, with 6 bases in between. Looked up from germline, CDR1 is SGHDT and CDR2 is YYEEEE.

The V call is TRBV27, the J call TRBJ2-2, with TRBD2 identical over 9 bases. The CDR3 loop spans 16 amino acids. Germline loops: CDR1 MNHEY, CDR2 SMNVEV (reference sequence). V lost 3 bases, J lost 4 bases, and 6 bases stayed unmatched. DNA of the CDR3: TGTGCCAGCAGTTTTGGGCGGGGGGGCATCACCGGGGAGCTGTTTTTT. Its translation is CASSFGRGGITGELFF.

The CDR3 is CASSSSGTFSLVGEQYF. The CDR3 DNA is TGTGCCAGCAGTTCCTCCGGGACATTCTCTCTGGTGGGCGAGCAGTACTTC. The V gene is TRBV25-1, the J gene TRBJ2-7; tentatively, D is TRBD1 (6 bases). Looked up from germline, CDR1 is MGHDK and CDR2 is SYGVNS. V was pared by 5 bases and J by 6 bases, with 26 bases between. The CDR3 is 17 residues long.

The chain uses TRBV5-1 and TRBJ2-5, with D perhaps matching TRBD2 (6 bases). This CDR3 spans 15 amino acids. The germline V gene has CDR1 SGHRS and CDR2 YFSETQ. Between the trimmed V and J ends, which lost 0 bases and 2 bases, there was a span of 11 bases. Written as DNA, the CDR3 is TGCGCCAGCAGCTTGGGTCTAGCGAGACAAGAGACCCAGTACTTC. Its translation: CASSLGLARQETQYF.

This clone was seen a few times. This chain uses TRBV11-3 with TRBJ2-7; 11 bases map to TRBD1. Germline V gene sequence: CDR1 SGHNT, CDR2 YENEEA. The CDR3 has 13 residues. V gave up 6 bases and J gave up 6 bases; unmatched junction bases: 4. The chain's CDR3 is CASSLGTGGEQYF. CDR3 in DNA: TGTGCCAGCAGTCTCGGGACAGGGGGCGAGCAGTACTTC.

The chain is built from TRBV29-1 and TRBJ2-3; TRBD1 matches at 12 bases. V trimming: 7 bases; J trimming: 3 bases; junction bases outside the gene matches: 8. Germline CDR1 reads SQVTM; CDR2 reads ANQGSEA. The CDR3 loop spans 15 amino acids. CDR3 DNA sequence: TGCAGCGGGGCCGGGACAGGGGGCGTTACAGATACGCAGTATTTT. Translating it yields CSGAGTGGVTDTQYF.

This clone came up a few times. This chain connects TRBV10-3 to TRBJ1-2; TRBD1 agrees at 10 bases. Looked up from germline, CDR1 is ENHRY and CDR2 is SYGVKD. The CDR3 is made up of 14 amino acids. Germline trimming cut 6 bases from V and 7 bases from J; bases unmatched to any gene: 8. CDR3 DNA: TGTGCCATCAGAAACGACAGGGGGCAAGTTGGCTACACCTTC. Protein: CAIRNDRGQVGYTF.

The rearrangement links TRBV3-1 (or the pseudogene TRBV3-2) to TRBJ2-4; 8 bases align to TRBD2. CDR1 LGHDT and CDR2 YNNKEL come from the germline V gene (reference sequence). V shed 5 bases, J shed 1 base, and the junction held 13 bases outside the gene matches. This CDR3 spans 18 amino acids. For the CDR3, the DNA is TGTGCCAGCAGCTTAAGCGGGGGCTGGTCGCCCGCCAAAAACATTCAGTACTTC. Translated: CASSLSGGWSPAKNIQYF.

This chain connects TRBV19 to TRBJ2-7; D possibly corresponds to TRBD2 (5 bases). Looked up from germline, CDR1 is LNHDA and CDR2 is SQIVND (reference sequence). CDR3 length equals 14 residues. V gave up 3 bases and J gave up 0 bases, with 9 bases separating them. The CDR3 DNA sequence: TGTGCCAGTAGTATCGGAGGCAGCTCCTACGAGCAGTACTTC. It yields the protein CASSIGGSSYEQYF.

V gene TRBV6-1 combines with J gene TRBJ1-3, with 8 bases identical to TRBD1. This CDR3 contains 18 residues. V dropped 0 bases and J dropped 4; count of bases not matched to a gene: 11. Germline CDR1 is MNHNS and CDR2 is SASEGT. The CDR3 sequence: CASSEALRGQVTGNTIYF. The CDR3 DNA reads TGTGCCAGCAGTGAAGCGCTTAGGGGACAGGTAACCGGAAACACCATATATTTT.

V is TRBV3-1 (or the pseudogene TRBV3-2) and J is TRBJ2-7; 10 bases map to TRBD2. V lost 2 bases and J lost 3; bases outside the gene matches: 4. The CDR3 totals 15 residues. CDR1 LGHDT and CDR2 YNNKEL come from the germline V gene (reference sequence). The CDR3 protein is CASSQSSGGFYEQYF. CDR3 in DNA: TGTGCCAGCAGCCAATCTAGCGGGGGTTTCTACGAGCAGTACTTC.

The genes are TRBV6-5 and TRBJ1-2, with D possibly TRBD1 on 6 matching bases. The germline gives CDR1 MNHEY, CDR2 SVGAGI. Trimming removed 4 bases at V and 8 bases at J, with 11 bases between. The CDR3 has 12 residues. In nucleotides, the CDR3 is TGTGCCAGCAGTTTACACCAGGGGGGCTACACCTTC. Protein sequence: CASSLHQGGYTF.

This chain uses TRBV5-6 with TRBJ2-3; 14 bases are a match to TRBD2. Germline CDR1 is SGHDT and CDR2 is YYEEEE. The CDR3 length is 17 residues. Trimming took 3 bases from V and 4 from J; bases not matched to a gene: 7. The CDR3 reads CASSSRGTSGGPDTQYF. CDR3 sequence (DNA): TGTGCCAGCAGCTCGCGGGGGACTAGCGGGGGCCCAGATACGCAGTATTTT. Looking up the rest from reference TRBV5-6 and TRBJ2-3 gives the full variable domain: DAGVTQSPTHLIKTRGQQVTLRCSPKSGHDTVSWYQQALGQGPQFIFQYYEEEERQRGNFPDRFSGHQFPNYSSELNVNALLLGDSALYLCASSSRGTSGGPDTQYFGPGTRLTVL.

The chain recombines TRBV9 with TRBJ2-7, with 7 bases fitting TRBD2. Germline CDR1 and CDR2: SGDLS and YYNGEE. The CDR3 is 14 amino acids. Germline trimming cut 0 bases from V and 6 bases from J; bases unmatched to any gene: 6. CDR3 loop: CASSVEPRGGEQYF. CDR3 DNA: TGTGCCAGCAGCGTAGAGCCACGCGGGGGCGAGCAGTACTTC.

The V and J genes are TRBV7-9 and TRBJ2-4, with 9 bases aligning to TRBD1. Germline-derived CDR1 and CDR2 are SEHNR and FQNEAQ (reference sequence). The CDR3 loop spans 16 amino acids. V was pared by 0 bases and J by 6 bases, with 6 bases of the junction left unmatched. The CDR3 sequence: CASSLAGRGQGNIQYF. The CDR3 DNA is TGTGCCAGCAGCTTAGCTGGCAGGGGACAGGGAAACATTCAGTACTTC.

The chain recombines TRBV30 with TRBJ1-4; 8 positions match TRBD1. V lost 4 bases to trimming and J lost 8 bases; unmatched junction nucleotides: 3. The V gene's germline CDR1 is GTSNPN and CDR2 SVGIG (reference sequence). The CDR3 covers 12 residues. The CDR3 nucleotides are TGTGCCTGGAACAGGGGGGAGGAAAAACTGTTTTTT. Its translation is CAWNRGEEKLFF.

This clone was found once. CDR3 in amino acids: CASSLELVTETQYF. CDR3 nucleotide sequence: TGTGCCAGCAGCTTAGAGTTAGTAACAGAGACCCAGTACTTC. This chain connects TRBV7-9 to TRBJ2-5; D gene uncertain. Deletions cut 1 base from V and 4 bases from J, with 10 bases between. CDR3 length equals 14 residues. Germline-derived CDR1 and CDR2 are SEHNR and FQNEAQ (reference sequence).

The V gene is TRBV7-3, the J gene TRBJ2-1; possibly TRBD1 for D (6 bases). Germline CDR1 and CDR2: SGHTA and FQGTGA. Trimming cost V 4 bases and J 12 bases, with 22 bases left between them. This CDR3 contains 15 residues. The DNA of the CDR3 is TGTGCCAGCAGCTCCTCGCTTACGGGGTCAGGGGTGCAGTTCTTC. This gives the protein CASSSSLTGSGVQFF.

This sequence joins TRBV27 and TRBJ2-7; 10 positions agree with TRBD2. V dropped 3 bases and J dropped 3; count of bases not matched to a gene: 5. The CDR3 totals 15 residues. In germline, CDR1 is MNHEY, CDR2 SMNVEV (reference sequence). CDR3 loop: CASSFNLAGDYEQYF. The CDR3, as DNA: TGTGCCAGCAGTTTCAATCTAGCGGGGGACTACGAGCAGTACTTC.

This chain connects TRBV5-4 to TRBJ1-2; D not resolved. V was cut by 0 bases and J by 4 bases, with 13 bases left in between. The CDR3 length is 15 residues. Looked up from germline, CDR1 is SGHNT and CDR2 is YYREEE (reference sequence). CDR3 loop: CASSLGGGTLYGYTF. The CDR3 DNA reads TGTGCCAGCAGCTTGGGGGGAGGAACCCTCTATGGCTACACCTTC.

The V call is TRBV5-1, the J call TRBJ2-1, with D possibly TRBD1 on 7 matching bases. Germline V gene lookup returns CDR1 SGHRS and CDR2 YFSETQ. V shed 4 bases and J shed 6 bases, with 20 bases lying between them. This CDR3 comprises 16 residues. DNA for the CDR3: TGCGCCAGCAGCAAGGAGGGACAGTCCTGGAGCAATGAGCAGTTCTTC. Encoded protein: CASSKEGQSWSNEQFF.